The sequence of this T cell receptor (beta chain) was determined in a study of blood T cell repertoires in COVID-19. Study-wide background: Symptom resolution, clearance, or two negative PCRs marked donors in Cohort 3 as recovered. Acute and convalescent COVID-19 specimens originated in the United States, Italy and Spain.

The study drew participants aged about 18 to 95 years from 20 to 30 US areas. Using immunoSEQ multiplex PCR, the repertoire was profiled, and TCRdb retains in-frame clones only, with some absent. The sample lists roughly 150,000 clones; 70% to 80% were seen once. Per germline, CDR1 SGHDT and CDR2 YYEEEE. The CDR3 has 16 residues. Trimming removed 0 bases from V and 6 bases from J; junction bases left unmatched: 10. Material for sequencing was PBMCs or T cells enriched from blood (not recorded which). The TCR sequence derives from a woman in her seventies in a cohort exposed to, infected with or recovered from COVID-19 (not recorded which). The rearrangement links TRBV5-6 to TRBJ2-7, with 9 bases that match TRBD1. In nucleotides, the CDR3 is TGTGCCAGCAGCTTGGGTGACCGACAGGGGGTGGGCGAGCAGTACTTC. Residues: CASSLGDRQGVGEQYF.